This TCR beta chain was sequenced in a study of blood T cell repertoires in COVID-19. Generated by immunoSEQ multiplex PCR, the TCRdb table keeps only in-frame clones and is missing some. The repertoire includes some 200,000 clones, 65% to 90% of them detected once, and 8.5% to 10% sits in the top ten. Germline V lookup: CDR1 KGHSH, CDR2 LQKENI. The V and J ends lost 2 bases and 2 bases, in that order; junction bases with no gene match: 6. This CDR3 comprises 17 residues. This clonotype was obtained from a woman aged 45 to 65 with acute COVID-19. The sample comprised PBMCs or T cells enriched from blood (not recorded which). The J gene is TRBJ2-2, the V gene TRBV18; 9 bases map to TRBD1. The CDR3 protein is CASSPYPGQGNTGELFF. CDR3 nucleotides: TGTGCCAGCTCACCATACCCGGGACAGGGTAACACCGGGGAGCTGTTTTTT.